The following is a T cell receptor (beta chain) sequence with its context. The conserved phenylalanine or tryptophan is not found at the CDR3 terminus, so this likely reflects a read error. V gave up 6 bases and J gave up 7 bases; unmatched junction bases: 14. The germline gives CDR1 SQVTM, CDR2 ANQGSEA. The CDR3 loop spans 14 amino acids. CD8+CD57+ cell expansion, shown by flow cytometry, had occurred in the patients selected for sequencing. The data were obtained in a study of CD8+CD57+ T cells in acquired aplastic anemia. Looking at the study overall: Sorted cells (CD4+ and CD8+) yielded DNA amounts that averaged approximately 3.2 ug.

TCR beta VDJ and CDR3 profiling used genomic DNA as template. Each CDR3 protein gets one entry after TCRdb re-called the reads with MiXCR. This sample yields about 470,000 distinct CDR3 sequences, of which more than 25% are seen a single time; 0.75% to 0.95% belongs to the top ten. The sequence came from a human donor with aplastic anemia. This chain uses TRBV29-1 with TRBJ1-2, with 7 bases fitting TRBD1. Sequenced sample: sorted CD4+, CD8+, or CD8+CD57+ T cells (not recorded which) from PBMCs. The CDR3 region is CSVGAIRGPVGYTS. As DNA, the CDR3 is TGCAGCGTCGGAGCGATAAGGGGGCCGGTTGGCTACACCTCC.